Reported below is one T cell receptor (beta chain). No antigen is known for it. Base-call qualities are not available, and no considerably larger clone is one nucleotide away. Patients with a history of autoimmune disease or receiving systemic immunosuppression were excluded from the trial. In every dose cohort, peripheral blood was drawn for TCR sequencing at baseline, cycle 4 day 1, and cycle 7 day 1. Samples were obtained from an open-label, multicenter, first-in-human phase I dose-escalation trial of ivuxolimab. The trial enrolled adults with locally advanced or metastatic head and neck squamous cell, hepatocellular, melanoma or renal cell carcinoma. Before TCR sequencing, CD4+ and CD8+ T cells were separately sorted from peripheral blood. This sample is drawn from a study of OX40 agonist ivuxolimab in advanced cancers. Concerning the study at large: The costimulatory receptor OX40 (CD134) was targeted by ivuxolimab, a fully human IgG2 agonistic monoclonal antibody. Patients were allowed to have had prior anti-PD-1, anti-PD-L1 or anti-CTLA-4 therapy, and 40% to 45% of the dose-escalation patients had previously received checkpoint inhibitors. Three dose-escalation patients achieved partial responses, one with hepatocellular carcinoma and two with cutaneous melanoma. Intravenous ivuxolimab was administered to patients every 2 weeks at six dose levels: 0.01, 0.1, 0.3, 1.5, 3 and 10 mg/kg. A male proportion of nearly 85% and a mean age of around 60 years, ranging from about 20 to 79, were recorded for the dose-escalation cohort. The point of sequencing TCRbeta in the periphery was to test whether ivuxolimab changed TCR sequence diversity and drove clonal T-cell expansion. Among the roughly 50 dose-escalation patients, some 19 had hepatocellular carcinoma, approximately 15 melanoma, 9 renal cell carcinoma and 9 head and neck cancer. The monotherapy dose-escalation portion (N ≈ 56 patients) of the phase I ivuxolimab trial is reported in the paper. What the work shows at the level of the full study, not this receptor alone: Low levels of normalized T-cell clonal expansion were also shown by some nonresponding patients. Partial responders in the 0.1-3.0 mg/kg groups had among the lowest normalized peripheral clonal expansion, especially among CD8+ T cells. At doses of 0.1 to 3.0 mg/kg, clonal expansion of both CD4+ and CD8+ blood T cells was observed from baseline to week 6. The antigen specificity of the peripheral T cells that underwent clonal expansion was not determined. After ivuxolimab, CD8+ T cells had more expanded clones than CD4+ T cells on average.

For sequencing of the TCRbeta CDR3 region, genomic DNA was extracted from the sorted cells. The immunoSEQ Assay was used for sequencing of TCRbeta CDR3 regions. The table comes from immuneACCESS by way of TCRdb, which keeps in-frame sequences with V and J called. Part of the clones is missing from these tables; in studies checked, under half for an unresolved V gene and the rest for unknown reasons. Across this sample there are tens of thousands of clones, with about 93% seen only once. The biggest ten clones account for 15% to 19% of the sample. CDR1 and CDR2 were assigned from the germline V gene as MDHEN and SYDVKM. V drops 6 bases and J drops 3 bases, leaving 18 bases in between. Measured from the cysteine to the phenylalanine, the CDR3 is 15 residues long. Just the 45-base CDR3 DNA is kept, in frame starting at base 1.

The receptor chain draws on TRBV28 and TRBJ2-7; TRBD2 could be the D gene, as 5 bases match. The material was CD4+ or CD8+ T cells sorted from blood, obtained in a trial of the OX40 agonist ivuxolimab. The TCR comes from an adult with an advanced solid tumor such as melanoma, head and neck, liver or kidney cancer. The nucleotide sequence reads as follows: TGTGCCAGCAGCTACGGAGGCGGGCTACGCTACGAGCAGTACTTC. This translates into CASSYGGGLRYEQYF.